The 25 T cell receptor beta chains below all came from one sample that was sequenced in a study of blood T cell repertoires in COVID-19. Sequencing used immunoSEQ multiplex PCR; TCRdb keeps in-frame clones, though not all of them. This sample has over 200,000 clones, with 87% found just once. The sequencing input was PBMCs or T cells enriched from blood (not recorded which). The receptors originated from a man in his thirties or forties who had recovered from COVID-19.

The CDR3 loop is CASSGTGHNYGYTF. CDR3 nucleotides: TGTGCCAGTAGTGGGACAGGACATAACTATGGCTACACCTTC. The genes are TRBV19 and TRBJ1-2, with 8 bases that match TRBD1. The V gene end was trimmed by 5 bases and the J gene end by 1 base; junction bases not matched to a gene: 3. Per germline, CDR1 LNHDA and CDR2 SQIVND (reference sequence). The CDR3 is 14 residues long.

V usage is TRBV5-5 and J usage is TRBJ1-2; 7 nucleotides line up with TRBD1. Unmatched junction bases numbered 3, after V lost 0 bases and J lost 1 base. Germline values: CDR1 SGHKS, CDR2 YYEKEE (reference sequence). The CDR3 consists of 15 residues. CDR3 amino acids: CASSLGGTVNYGYTF. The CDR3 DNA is TGTGCCAGCAGCTTGGGAGGGACAGTTAACTATGGCTACACCTTC.

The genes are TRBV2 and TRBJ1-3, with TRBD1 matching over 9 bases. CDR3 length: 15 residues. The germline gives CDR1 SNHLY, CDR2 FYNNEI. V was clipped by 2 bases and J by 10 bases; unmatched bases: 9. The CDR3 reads CASSERGTGLWTIYF. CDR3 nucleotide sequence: TGTGCCAGCAGTGAAAGGGGGACAGGGCTTTGGACCATATATTTT.

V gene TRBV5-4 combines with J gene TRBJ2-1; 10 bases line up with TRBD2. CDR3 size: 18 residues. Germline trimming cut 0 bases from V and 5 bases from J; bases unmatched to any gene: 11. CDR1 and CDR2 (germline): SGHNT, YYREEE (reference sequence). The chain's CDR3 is CASSLGASGGSAHNEQFF. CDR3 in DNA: TGTGCCAGCAGCTTGGGGGCTAGCGGGGGATCAGCACACAATGAGCAGTTCTTC.

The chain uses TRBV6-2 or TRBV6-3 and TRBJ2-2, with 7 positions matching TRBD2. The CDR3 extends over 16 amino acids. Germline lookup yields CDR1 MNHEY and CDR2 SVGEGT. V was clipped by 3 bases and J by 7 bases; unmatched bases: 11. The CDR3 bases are TGTGCCAGCAGTTATCCCGGGACTACAAGGAGCGGGGAGCTGTTTTTT. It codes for CASSYPGTTRSGELFF.

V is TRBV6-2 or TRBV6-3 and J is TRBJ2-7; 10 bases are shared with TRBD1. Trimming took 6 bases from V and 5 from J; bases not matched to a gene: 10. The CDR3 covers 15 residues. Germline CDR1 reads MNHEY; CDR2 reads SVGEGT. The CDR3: CASSLGQGKWDEQYF. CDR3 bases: TGTGCCAGCAGCCTGGGACAGGGGAAGTGGGACGAGCAGTACTTC.

DNA of the CDR3: TGTGCCAGCAGCGGCCTTGGGAGAACAGATACGCAGTATTTT. Its protein is CASSGLGRTDTQYF. The genes are TRBV7-9 and TRBJ2-3; possible D gene TRBD2, 5 bases. With 5 bases removed from V and 3 bases from J, the gap between germline ends came to 12 bases. Looked up from germline, CDR1 is SEHNR and CDR2 is FQNEAQ (reference sequence). There are 14 residues in the CDR3.

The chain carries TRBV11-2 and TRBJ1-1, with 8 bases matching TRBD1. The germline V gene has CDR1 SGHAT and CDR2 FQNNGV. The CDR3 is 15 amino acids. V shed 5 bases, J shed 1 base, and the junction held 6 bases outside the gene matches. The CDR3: CASSQWTGQNTEAFF. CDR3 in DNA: TGTGCCAGCAGCCAATGGACAGGGCAGAACACTGAAGCTTTCTTT.

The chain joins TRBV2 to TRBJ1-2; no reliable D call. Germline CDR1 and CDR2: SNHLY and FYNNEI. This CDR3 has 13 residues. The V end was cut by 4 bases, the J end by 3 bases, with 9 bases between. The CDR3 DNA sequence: TGTGCCAGCAGTGCCTCCAGCGACTATGGCTACACCTTC. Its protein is CASSASSDYGYTF.

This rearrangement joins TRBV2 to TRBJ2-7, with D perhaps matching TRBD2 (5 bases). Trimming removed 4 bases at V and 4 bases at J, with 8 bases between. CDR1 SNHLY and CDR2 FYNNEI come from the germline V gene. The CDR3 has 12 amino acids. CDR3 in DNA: TGTGCCAGCAGTGCACTAGTGTACGAGCAGTACTTC. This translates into CASSALVYEQYF. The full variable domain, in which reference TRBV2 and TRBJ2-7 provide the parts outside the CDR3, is EPEVTQTPSHQVTQMGQEVILRCVPISNHLYFYWYRQILGQKVEFLVSFYNNEISEKSEIFDDQFSVERPDGSNFTLKIRSTKLEDSAMYFCASSALVYEQYFGPGTRLTVT.

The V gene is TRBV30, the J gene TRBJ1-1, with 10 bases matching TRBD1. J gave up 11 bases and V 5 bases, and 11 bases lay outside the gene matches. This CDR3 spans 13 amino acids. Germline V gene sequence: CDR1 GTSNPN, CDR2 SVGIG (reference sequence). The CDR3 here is CAWDSGTGAEAFF. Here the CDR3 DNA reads TGTGCCTGGGACTCGGGGACAGGGGCCGAGGCTTTCTTT.

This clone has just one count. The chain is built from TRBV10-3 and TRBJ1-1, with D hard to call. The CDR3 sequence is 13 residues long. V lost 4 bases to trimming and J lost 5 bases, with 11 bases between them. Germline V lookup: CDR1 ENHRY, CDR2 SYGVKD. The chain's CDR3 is CAISAGFGTEAFF. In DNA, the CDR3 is TGTGCCATCAGTGCCGGGTTTGGAACTGAAGCTTTCTTT.

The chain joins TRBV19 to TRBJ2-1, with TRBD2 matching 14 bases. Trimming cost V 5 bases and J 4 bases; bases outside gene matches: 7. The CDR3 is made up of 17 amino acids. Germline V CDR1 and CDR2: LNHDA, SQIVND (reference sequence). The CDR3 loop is CASSFGLAGGGYNEQFF. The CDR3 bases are TGTGCCAGTAGTTTCGGACTAGCGGGGGGTGGGTACAATGAGCAGTTCTTC.

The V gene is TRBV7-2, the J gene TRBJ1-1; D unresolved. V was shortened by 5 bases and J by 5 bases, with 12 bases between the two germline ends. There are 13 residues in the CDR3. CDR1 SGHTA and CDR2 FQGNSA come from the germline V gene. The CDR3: CASSPSRVTEAFF. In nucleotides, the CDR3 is TGTGCCAGCAGCCCCTCGAGGGTGACTGAAGCTTTCTTT. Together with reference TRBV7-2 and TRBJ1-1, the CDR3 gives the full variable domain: GAGVSQSPSNKVTEKGKDVELRCDPISGHTALYWYRQSLGQGLEFLIYFQGNSAPDKSGLPSDRFSAERTGGSVSTLTIQRTQQEDSAVYLCASSPSRVTEAFFGQGTRLTVV.

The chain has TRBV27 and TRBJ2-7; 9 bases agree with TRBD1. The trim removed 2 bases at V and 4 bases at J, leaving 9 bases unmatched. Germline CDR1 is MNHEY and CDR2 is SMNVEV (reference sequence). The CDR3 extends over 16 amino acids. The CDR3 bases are TGTGCCAGCAGTTTAGCCCCGACAGGGGGTCCTTACGAGCAGTACTTC. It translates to CASSLAPTGGPYEQYF.

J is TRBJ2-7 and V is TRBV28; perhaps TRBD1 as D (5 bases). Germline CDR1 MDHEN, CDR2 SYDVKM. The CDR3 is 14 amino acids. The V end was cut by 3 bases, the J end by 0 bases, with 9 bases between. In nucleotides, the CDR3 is TGTGCCAGCAGTTTGTTAGGGGTCTCCTACGAGCAGTACTTC. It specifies CASSLLGVSYEQYF.

CDR3 loop: CASRRGLGSEKLFF. DNA for the CDR3: TGTGCCAGCAGAAGAGGTCTTGGGAGTGAAAAACTGTTTTTT. The rearrangement links TRBV6-5 to TRBJ1-4; no firm D call. V was cut by 6 bases and J by 7 bases, with 15 bases left in between. CDR1 is MNHEY and CDR2 is SVGAGI in the germline V gene. This CDR3 region has 14 residues.

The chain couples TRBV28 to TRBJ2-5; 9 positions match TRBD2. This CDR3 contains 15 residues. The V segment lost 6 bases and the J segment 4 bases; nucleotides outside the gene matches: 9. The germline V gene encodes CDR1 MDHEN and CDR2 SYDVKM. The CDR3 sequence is CASRKGQTSGETQYF. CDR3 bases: TGTGCCAGCAGAAAGGGGCAGACTAGCGGAGAGACCCAGTACTTC.

This chain's CDR3 is CAGKTGGNEQFF. For the CDR3, the DNA is TGTGCCGGGAAAACAGGGGGCAATGAGCAGTTCTTC. This chain connects TRBV25-1 to TRBJ2-1; 8 nucleotides agree with TRBD1. Germline V gene sequence: CDR1 MGHDK, CDR2 SYGVNS. The V gene end was trimmed by 11 bases and the J gene end by 6 bases; junction bases not matched to a gene: 6. There are 12 residues in the CDR3.

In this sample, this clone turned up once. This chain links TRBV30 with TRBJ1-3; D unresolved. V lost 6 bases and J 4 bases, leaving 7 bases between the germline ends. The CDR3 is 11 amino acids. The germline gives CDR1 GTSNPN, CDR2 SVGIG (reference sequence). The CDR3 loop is CACGRGNTIYF. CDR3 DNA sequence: TGTGCCTGCGGACGGGGAAACACCATATATTTT.

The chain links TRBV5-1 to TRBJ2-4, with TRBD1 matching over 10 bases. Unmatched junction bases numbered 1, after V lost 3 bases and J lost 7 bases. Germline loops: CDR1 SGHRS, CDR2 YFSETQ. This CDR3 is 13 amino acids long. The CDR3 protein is CASSSDRGNIQYF. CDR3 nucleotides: TGCGCCAGCAGCTCGGACAGGGGGAACATTCAGTACTTC.

This chain's CDR3 is CAWSNLQGGRAFF. The CDR3 bases are TGTGCCTGGAGTAACCTTCAAGGGGGACGGGCTTTCTTT. The rearrangement uses TRBV30 and TRBJ1-1; D perhaps matches TRBD1 (6 bases). This CDR3 contains 13 residues. Germline assignment: CDR1 GTSNPN and CDR2 SVGIG (reference sequence). V dropped 2 bases and J dropped 11 bases, with 18 bases sitting between them.

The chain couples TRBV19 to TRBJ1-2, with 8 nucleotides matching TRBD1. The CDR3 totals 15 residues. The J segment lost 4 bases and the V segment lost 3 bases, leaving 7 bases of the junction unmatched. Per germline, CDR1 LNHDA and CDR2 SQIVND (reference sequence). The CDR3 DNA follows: TGTGCCAGTAGTATCGGGGACAGGTTGGGCTATGGCTACACCTTC. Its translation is CASSIGDRLGYGYTF.

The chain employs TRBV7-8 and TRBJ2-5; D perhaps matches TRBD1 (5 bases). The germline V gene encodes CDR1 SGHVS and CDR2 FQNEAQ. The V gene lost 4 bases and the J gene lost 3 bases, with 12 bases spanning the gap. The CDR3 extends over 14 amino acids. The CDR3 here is CASSSNSGKETQYF. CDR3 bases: TGTGCCAGCAGCTCGAACTCAGGGAAAGAGACCCAGTACTTC.

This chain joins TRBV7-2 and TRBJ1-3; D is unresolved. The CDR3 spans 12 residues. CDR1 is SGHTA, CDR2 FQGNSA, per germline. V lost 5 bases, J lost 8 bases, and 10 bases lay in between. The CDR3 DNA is TGTGCCAGCAGCCCCCGCCGGGACACCATATATTTT. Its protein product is CASSPRRDTIYF.